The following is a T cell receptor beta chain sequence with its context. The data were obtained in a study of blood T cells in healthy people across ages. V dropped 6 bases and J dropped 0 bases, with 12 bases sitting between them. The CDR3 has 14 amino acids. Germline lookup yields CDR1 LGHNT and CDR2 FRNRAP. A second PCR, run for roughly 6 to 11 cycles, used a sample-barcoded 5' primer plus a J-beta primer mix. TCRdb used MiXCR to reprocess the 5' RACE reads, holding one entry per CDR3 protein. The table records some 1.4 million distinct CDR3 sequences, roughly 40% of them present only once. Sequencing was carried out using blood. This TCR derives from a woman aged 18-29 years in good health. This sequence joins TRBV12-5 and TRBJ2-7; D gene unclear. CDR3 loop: CASGIIGLSYEQYF. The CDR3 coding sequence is TGTGCTAGTGGCATAATCGGGCTCTCCTACGAGCAGTACTTC.